These 9 T cell receptor beta chains came from one sample sequenced in a study of T cells after yellow fever vaccination. TCRdb re-derived calls from the 5' RACE reads in MiXCR, one entry per CDR3 protein. The sample includes 50,000 or so distinct CDR3 sequences, 6% to 8% of them seen just once. This specimen consisted of CD8+ T cells sorted from PBMCs, obtained approximately 16 days after the first yellow fever vaccination. These receptor sequences come from a man younger than 30 who received the YFV17D yellow fever vaccine.

This clonotype was picked up many times. The genes are TRBV12-3 or TRBV12-4 and TRBJ2-1, with TRBD1 as a possible D gene (6 bases). The CDR3 sequence is 14 residues long. Trimming stripped 5 bases from V and 8 bases from J, with 16 bases between. Here the CDR3 reads CASSPPTGWDEQFF. CDR3 DNA sequence: TGTGCCAGCAGTCCGCCGACAGGATGGGATGAGCAGTTCTTC.

At least ten counts were recorded for this clonotype. V usage is TRBV11-2 and J usage is TRBJ2-6, with D tentatively TRBD1 (6 bases). The CDR3 covers 18 residues. V lost 6 bases to trimming and J lost 1 base, with 19 bases between them. Germline assignment: CDR1 SGHAT and CDR2 FQNNGV. Here the CDR3 reads CASRSPRGPYSGANVLTF. DNA for the CDR3: TGTGCCAGCAGAAGTCCCAGGGGACCATATTCTGGGGCCAACGTCCTGACTTTC.

This clonotype was seen ten or more times. This rearrangement joins TRBV20-1 to TRBJ2-7, with D hard to call. V was shortened by 0 bases and J by 4 bases, with 4 bases between the two germline ends. Germline assignment: CDR1 DFQATT and CDR2 SNEGSKA (reference sequence). This CDR3 region has 11 residues. The DNA of the CDR3 is TGCAGTGCTAGAGAGGGATACGAGCAGTACGTC. Translating gives CSAREGYEQYV.

This clonotype showed up many times. This sequence joins TRBV20-1 and TRBJ2-1; D not certain. Germline V gene sequence: CDR1 DFQATT, CDR2 SNEGSKA (reference sequence). The CDR3 covers 12 residues. V lost 3 bases, J lost 9 bases, and 12 bases lay in between. The CDR3: CSASGRSSEQFF. DNA for the CDR3: TGCAGTGCTAGCGGGCGGTCGAGTGAGCAGTTCTTC.

With regard to this clonotype: An end of the junction differs from the germline gene, which may be a read error. This chain connects TRBV20-1 to TRBJ2-7, with TRBD1 identical over 7 bases. The CDR3 is 16 amino acids. CDR1 and CDR2 from the germline V gene are DFQATT and SNEGSKA (reference sequence). As DNA, the CDR3 is TGCTGTGCTAGAGATAATACAGGGGCCCGCATCTACGAGCAGTACTTC. This gives the protein CCARDNTGARIYEQYF.

This clonotype occurred many times. V and J are TRBV16 and TRBJ2-5; D is perhaps TRBD2 (5 bases). Trimming left V 0 bases short and J 5 bases short, with 10 bases between. The CDR3 spans 14 residues. The germline V gene encodes CDR1 KGHSY and CDR2 FQNENV. In nucleotides, the CDR3 is TGTGCCAGCAGCCAATCAGCTAGAGGGGAGACCCAGTACTTC. This translates into CASSQSARGETQYF.

This clonotype was detected ten times or more. This chain connects TRBV2 to TRBJ2-3, with D possibly TRBD1 on 5 matching bases. CDR3 length: 13 amino acids. Germline CDR1 is SNHLY and CDR2 is FYNNEI. V shed 10 bases and J shed 0 bases, with 11 bases lying between them. DNA of the CDR3: TGTGCCACCCAGACAGATAGCACAGATACGCAGTATTTT. This translates into CATQTDSTDTQYF. Full variable domain (missing parts from reference TRBV2 and TRBJ2-3): EPEVTQTPSHQVTQMGQEVILRCVPISNHLYFYWYRQILGQKVEFLVSFYNNEISEKSEIFDDQFSVERPDGSNFTLKIRSTKLEDSAMYFCATQTDSTDTQYFGPGTRLTVL.

This clonotype has ten or more counts. The V and J genes are TRBV7-8 and TRBJ2-7, with a weak D call TRBD1 (7 bases). V was pared by 5 bases and J by 7 bases, with 18 bases between. The germline V gene encodes CDR1 SGHVS and CDR2 FQNEAQ. CDR3 length: 14 amino acids. This CDR3 reads CASSRGTVLGEQYF. The DNA of the CDR3 is TGTGCCAGCAGCCGCGGGACAGTTTTGGGGGAGCAGTACTTC. The variable domain in full, completed from reference TRBV7-8 and TRBJ2-7, reads GAGVSQSPRYKVAKRGQDVALRCDPISGHVSLFWYQQALGQGPEFLTYFQNEAQLDKSGLPSDRFFAERPEGSVSTLKIQRTQQEDSAVYLCASSRGTVLGEQYFGPGTRLTVT.

Comment on this clonotype: A much larger clone differs from this one at a single base, so this may be a read error. This chain uses TRBV6-5 with TRBJ2-7, with a weak D call TRBD1 (5 bases). Trimming took off 4 bases at V and 2 bases at J, with 12 bases between the two ends. Germline V lookup: CDR1 MNHEY, CDR2 SVGAGI. This CDR3 has 14 residues. CDR3 sequence: CASSFEQGAYEQYF. The CDR3 region has the DNA TGTGCCAGCAGTTTCGAGCAGGGTGCCTACGAGCAGTACTTC.